This T cell receptor beta chain derives from a study of shared clonotypes between healthy human individuals. Study in general: Each donor's CD4 naive and CD4 memory cells filled three plates apiece, CD8 naive two, and CD8 memory one.

All the donors were Caucasian adults who lived in Nashville, Tennessee. CDR3 length equals 16 residues. Trimming cost V 0 bases and J 5 bases; bases outside gene matches: 7. Looked up from germline, CDR1 is SGHNT and CDR2 is YYREEE (reference sequence). The genomic DNA of each subset was split evenly across several immunoSEQ plates. The method was immunoSEQ multiplex PCR; TCRdb's version includes in-frame clones alone and lacks a portion of them. The sample yields millions of clones, about 92% seen once. Sample: naive CD4+ T cells sorted from blood. The subset: CD45RA+ positively selected. This chain joins TRBV5-4 and TRBJ2-5, with 10 bases matching TRBD2. The origin of this receptor is a man aged 18 to 30 in good health. The CDR3 DNA sequence: TGTGCCAGCAGCTTGGTTATAGCGGGAGGAGGTGAGACCCAGTACTTC. Amino acid sequence: CASSLVIAGGGETQYF.